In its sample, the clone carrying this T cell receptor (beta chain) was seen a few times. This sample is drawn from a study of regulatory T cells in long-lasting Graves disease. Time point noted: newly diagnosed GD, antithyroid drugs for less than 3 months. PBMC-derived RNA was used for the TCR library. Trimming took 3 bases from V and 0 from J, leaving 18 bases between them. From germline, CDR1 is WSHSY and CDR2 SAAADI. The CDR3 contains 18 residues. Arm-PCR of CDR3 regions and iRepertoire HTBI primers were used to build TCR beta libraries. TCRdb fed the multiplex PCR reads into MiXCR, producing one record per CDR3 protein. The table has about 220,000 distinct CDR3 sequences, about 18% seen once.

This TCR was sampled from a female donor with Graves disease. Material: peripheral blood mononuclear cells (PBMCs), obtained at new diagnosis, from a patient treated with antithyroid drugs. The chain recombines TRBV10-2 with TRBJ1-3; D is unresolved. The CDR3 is CASSERLAAARSGNTIYF. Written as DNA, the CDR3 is TGCGCCAGCAGTGAAAGGTTAGCAGCCGCACGCTCTGGAAACACCATATATTTT.